The entry below describes one T cell receptor (beta chain). The sample originates from a study of T cells after yellow fever vaccination. The CDR3 spans 11 residues. The V end was cut by 1 base, the J end by 1 base, with 1 base between. CDR1 is GTSNPN, CDR2 SVGIG, per germline (reference sequence). TCRdb independently ran MiXCR on the 5' RACE reads; one entry per CDR3 protein. The sample includes about 260,000 distinct CDR3 sequences, 5.2% of them seen just once. The TCR originated in a man between 18 and 35 years old who received the YFV17D yellow fever vaccine. The specimen was CD4+ T cells sorted from PBMCs, collected on the day of the yellow fever booster vaccination. The V call is TRBV30, the J call TRBJ2-5, with D unclear. CDR3 bases: TGTGCCTGGAGTGCCCAAGAGACCCAGTACTTC. Translated: CAWSAQETQYF.